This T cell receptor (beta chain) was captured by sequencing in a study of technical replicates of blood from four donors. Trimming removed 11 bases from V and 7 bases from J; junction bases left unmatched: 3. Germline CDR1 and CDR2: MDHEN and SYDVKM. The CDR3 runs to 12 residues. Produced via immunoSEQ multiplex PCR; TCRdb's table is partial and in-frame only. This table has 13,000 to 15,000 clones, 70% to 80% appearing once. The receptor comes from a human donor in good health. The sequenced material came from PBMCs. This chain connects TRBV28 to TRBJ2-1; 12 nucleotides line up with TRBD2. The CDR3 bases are TGTGCCGGGACTAGCGGGCCAAATGAGCAGTTCTTC. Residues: CAGTSGPNEQFF. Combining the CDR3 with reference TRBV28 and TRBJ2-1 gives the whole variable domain DVKVTQSSRYLVKRTGEKVFLECVQDMDHENMFWYRQDPGLGLRLIYFSYDVKMKEKGDIPEGYSVSREKKERFSLILESASTNQTSMYLCAGTSGPNEQFFGPGTRLTVL.